This T cell receptor (beta chain) stems from a study of cytomegalovirus exposure and HLA in healthy donors. Turning to this clone: Its antigen is undetermined.

Separation from the approximately 660-subject first cohort characterized the roughly 130-subject validation cohort, to which the donors belonged. Overall study findings and caveats: The classifier, whose performance was assessed in both the original and validation cohorts, reportedly diagnosed cytomegalovirus status with high specificity and sensitivity. The authors enumerated around 150 TCR beta chains as linked to cytomegalovirus.

Germline V gives CDR1 MGHRA, CDR2 YSYEKL. V dropped 3 bases and J dropped 0 bases, with 18 bases sitting between them. This CDR3 is built from 17 residues. TCRdb keeps only in-frame clones here, not all; method: immunoSEQ multiplex PCR. The sample gives 55,000 to 70,000 clones, around 93% of which show up once; about 5.7% is in the top ten. The chain combines TRBV4-1 with TRBJ2-7, with a tentative D call TRBD1 (7 bases). This receptor was obtained from a man between 18 and 29 years old in good health and CMV-seropositive. Sample: PBMCs. This chain's CDR3 is CASSHPSGAGGSYEQYF. CDR3 in DNA: TGCGCCAGCAGCCATCCTTCGGGGGCAGGGGGCTCCTACGAGCAGTACTTC.